This T cell receptor beta chain originates from a study of response to subunit inactivated influenza vaccine. TCRdb processed the RT-PCR reads anew with MiXCR; each CDR3 protein has one entry. The sample shows 500,000 to 550,000 distinct CDR3 sequences, 20% to 25% of them seen only once. This clonotype was observed a handful of times. Germline V lookup: CDR1 LGHNA, CDR2 YSLEER. The CDR3 runs to 18 residues. The junction had 17 bases not matched to a gene; V was cut back by 3 bases and J by 6 bases. This sample also appeared in a second study, on T cells expressing NK-cell markers. That source notes: 5'RACE template switching with UMIs generated TCR beta cDNA. One observes that, in several donors, these clonotypes were also the leading ones within the CD3+CD56-NKG2C+ fraction.

The material was CD4+ T cells sorted from PBMCs, obtained 12 days after vaccination. The receptor was isolated from a man between 45 and 60 years old who received an inactivated influenza vaccine. The V call is TRBV4-3, the J call TRBJ2-1; 7 nucleotides match TRBD1. In DNA, the CDR3 is TGCGCCAGCAGCCAGTCTACGAGTGTGACAGGGATGAGCAATGAGCAGTTCTTC. Amino acids: CASSQSTSVTGMSNEQFF.